This T cell receptor beta chain was documented in a study of cytomegalovirus exposure and HLA in healthy donors. As for the study in general: A later analysis reported the same platform for the 90 to 150 validation repertoires and the roughly 700 first-cohort repertoires. Study observations and caveats: Some TCR beta chains (roughly 150 of them) were listed as cytomegalovirus-associated. That first-cohort TCR clusters tended to co-occur in the 90 to 150 validation repertoires was found in a later analysis.

As regards this clone: Its antigen is still unknown.

Sequencing used immunoSEQ multiplex PCR; TCRdb keeps in-frame clones, though not all of them. The sample shows approximately 100,000 clones, 87% of them seen only once. Separation from the roughly 670-subject first cohort characterized the roughly 130-subject validation cohort, to which the donors belonged. Material: PBMCs. The sequence was obtained from a woman in her 30s in good health and CMV-seronegative.

CDR3 amino acids: CASSRLADSYNEQFF. In nucleotides, the CDR3 is TGTGCCAGCAGCCGCCTGGCAGACTCCTACAATGAGCAGTTCTTC. This chain joins TRBV16 and TRBJ2-1; no reliable D call. Germline assignment: CDR1 KGHSY and CDR2 FQNENV. The V end lost 4 bases, the J end lost 0 bases, and 10 bases lay between the germline ends. The length of the CDR3 is 15 residues.